These T cell receptor beta chains were read from a single sample in a study of blood T cell repertoires in COVID-19. The assay was immunoSEQ multiplex PCR, and TCRdb's table has in-frame clones only and misses some. The sample includes under 300,000 clones, around 90% of them seen just once. Material: PBMCs or T cells enriched from blood (not recorded which). These receptors were obtained from a woman aged 30 to 39 who had recovered from COVID-19. CDR3s leave out the opening cysteine and the closing phenylalanine or tryptophan.

J | V | CDR3
TRBJ1-1 | TRBV11-3 | ASSLPGSLNTEAF
TRBJ2-1 | TRBV7-2 | ASSLVAGGLNEQF
TRBJ2-1 | TRBV19 | ASAGLAGFRDEQF
TRBJ2-1 | TRBV7-6 | ASSRQGGSYNEQF
TRBJ2-5 | TRBV9 | ASSVEGQTQETQY
TRBJ1-5 | TRBV19 | ASTDRVGYQPQH
TRBJ2-5 | TRBV6-5 | ASSLGGALRETQY
TRBJ2-7 | TRBV27 | ASSLQAGGLYEQY
TRBJ2-5 | TRBV5-4 | ASSFLSVQETQY
TRBJ1-2 | TRBV27 | ASSLRQPSASGYT
TRBJ1-1 | TRBV19 | ASSTRFGRDEAF